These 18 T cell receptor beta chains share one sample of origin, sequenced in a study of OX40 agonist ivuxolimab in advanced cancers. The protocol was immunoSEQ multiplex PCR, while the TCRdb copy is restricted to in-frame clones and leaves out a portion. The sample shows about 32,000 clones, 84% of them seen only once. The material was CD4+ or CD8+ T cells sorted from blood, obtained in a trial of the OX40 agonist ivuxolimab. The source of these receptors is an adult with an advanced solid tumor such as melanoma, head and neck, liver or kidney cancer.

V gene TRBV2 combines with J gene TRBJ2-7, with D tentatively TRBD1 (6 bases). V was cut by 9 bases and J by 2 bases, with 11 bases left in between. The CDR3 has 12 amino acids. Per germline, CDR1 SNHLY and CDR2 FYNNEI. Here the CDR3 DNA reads TGTGCCAGTTGGGACACCACCTACGAGCAGTACTTC. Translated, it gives CASWDTTYEQYF.

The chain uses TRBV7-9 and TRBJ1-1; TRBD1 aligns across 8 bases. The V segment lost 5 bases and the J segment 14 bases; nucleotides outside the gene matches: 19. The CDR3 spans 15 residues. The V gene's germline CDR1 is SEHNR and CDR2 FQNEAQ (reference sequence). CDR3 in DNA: TGTGCCAGCAGCCCATTACAGGGGGGTAGCGGCCCCAGCTTCTTT. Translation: CASSPLQGGSGPSFF. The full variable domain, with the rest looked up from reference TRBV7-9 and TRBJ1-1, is DTGVSQNPRHKITKRGQNVTFRCDPISEHNRLYWYRQTLGQGPEFLTYFQNEAQLEKSRLLSDRFSAERPKGSFSTLEIQRTEQGDSAMYLCASSPLQGGSGPSFFGQGTRLTVV.

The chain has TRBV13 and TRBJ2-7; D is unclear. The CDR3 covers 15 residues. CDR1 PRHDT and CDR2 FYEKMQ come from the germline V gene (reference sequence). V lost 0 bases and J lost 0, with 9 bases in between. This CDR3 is CASSLGRTSSYEQYF. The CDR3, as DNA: TGTGCCAGCAGCTTAGGCAGAACAAGCTCCTACGAGCAGTACTTC.

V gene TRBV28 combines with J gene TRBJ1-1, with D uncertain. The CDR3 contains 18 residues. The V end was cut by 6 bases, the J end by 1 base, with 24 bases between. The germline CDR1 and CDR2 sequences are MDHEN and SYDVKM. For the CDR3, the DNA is TGTGCCAGCAGGGTTTGGCTAACTATAACGGGTACGAACACTGAAGCTTTCTTT. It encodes CASRVWLTITGTNTEAFF.

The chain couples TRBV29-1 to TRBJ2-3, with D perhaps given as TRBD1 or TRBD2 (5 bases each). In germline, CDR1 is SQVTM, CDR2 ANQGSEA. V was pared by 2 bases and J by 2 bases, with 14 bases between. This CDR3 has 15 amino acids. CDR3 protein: CSVERGRGNTDTQYF. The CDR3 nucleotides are TGCAGCGTTGAACGGGGACGGGGAAACACAGATACGCAGTATTTT.

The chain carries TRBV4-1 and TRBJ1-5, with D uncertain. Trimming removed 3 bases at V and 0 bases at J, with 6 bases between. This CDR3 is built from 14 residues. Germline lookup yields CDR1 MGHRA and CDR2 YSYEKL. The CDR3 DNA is TGCGCCAGCAGCCAGGCGACTAGCAATCAGCCCCAGCATTTT. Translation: CASSQATSNQPQHF.

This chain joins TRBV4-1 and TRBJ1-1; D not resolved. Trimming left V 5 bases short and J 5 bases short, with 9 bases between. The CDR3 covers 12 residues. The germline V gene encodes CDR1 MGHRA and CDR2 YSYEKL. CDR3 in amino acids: CASSYDQTEAFF. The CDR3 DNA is TGCGCCAGCAGCTATGACCAGACTGAAGCTTTCTTT.

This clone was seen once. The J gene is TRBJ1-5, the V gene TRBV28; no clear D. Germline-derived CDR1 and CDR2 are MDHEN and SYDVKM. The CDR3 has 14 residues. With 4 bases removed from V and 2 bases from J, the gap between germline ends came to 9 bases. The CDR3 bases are TGTGCCAGCAGTTCCGGCGGGGGCAATCAGCCCCAGCATTTT. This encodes CASSSGGGNQPQHF.

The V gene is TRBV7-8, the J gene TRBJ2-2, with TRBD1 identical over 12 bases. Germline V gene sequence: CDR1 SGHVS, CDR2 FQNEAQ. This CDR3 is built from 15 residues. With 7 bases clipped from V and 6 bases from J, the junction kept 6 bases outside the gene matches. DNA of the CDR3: TGTGCCAGCAACCTAGGGACAGGGGGCTCCGGGGAGCTGTTTTTT. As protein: CASNLGTGGSGELFF.

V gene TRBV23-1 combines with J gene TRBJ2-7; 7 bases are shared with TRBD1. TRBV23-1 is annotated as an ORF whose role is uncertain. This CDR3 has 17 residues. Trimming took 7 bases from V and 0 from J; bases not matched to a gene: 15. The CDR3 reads CASKRGPGQNTSYEQYF. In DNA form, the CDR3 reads TGCGCCAGCAAAAGGGGACCGGGACAGAATACCTCCTACGAGCAGTACTTC.

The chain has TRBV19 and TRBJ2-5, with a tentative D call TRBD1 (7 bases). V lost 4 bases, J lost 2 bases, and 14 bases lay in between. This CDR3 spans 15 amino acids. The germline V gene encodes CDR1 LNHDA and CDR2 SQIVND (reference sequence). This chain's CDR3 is CASSTFRGEQETQYF. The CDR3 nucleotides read TGTGCCAGTAGTACTTTCAGGGGGGAACAAGAGACCCAGTACTTC.

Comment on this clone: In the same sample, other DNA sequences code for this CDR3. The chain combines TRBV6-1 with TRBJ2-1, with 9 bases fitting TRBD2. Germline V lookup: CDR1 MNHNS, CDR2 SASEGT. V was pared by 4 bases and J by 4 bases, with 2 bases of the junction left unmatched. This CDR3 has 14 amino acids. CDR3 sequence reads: CASSVAGGYNEQFF. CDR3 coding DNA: TGTGCCAGCAGTGTGGCGGGAGGGTACAATGAGCAGTTCTTC.

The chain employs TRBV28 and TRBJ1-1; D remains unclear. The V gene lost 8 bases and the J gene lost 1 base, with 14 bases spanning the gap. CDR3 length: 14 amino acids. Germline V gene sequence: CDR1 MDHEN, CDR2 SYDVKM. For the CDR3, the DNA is TGTGCCAGCGGATTACGCAGAGAGAACACTGAAGCTTTCTTT. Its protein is CASGLRRENTEAFF.

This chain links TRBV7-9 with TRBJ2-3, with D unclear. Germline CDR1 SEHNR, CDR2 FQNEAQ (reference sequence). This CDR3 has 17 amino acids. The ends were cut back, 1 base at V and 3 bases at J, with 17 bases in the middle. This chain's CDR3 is CASSLVPIIPATDTQYF. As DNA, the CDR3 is TGTGCCAGCAGCTTAGTCCCCATAATACCAGCGACAGATACGCAGTATTTT.

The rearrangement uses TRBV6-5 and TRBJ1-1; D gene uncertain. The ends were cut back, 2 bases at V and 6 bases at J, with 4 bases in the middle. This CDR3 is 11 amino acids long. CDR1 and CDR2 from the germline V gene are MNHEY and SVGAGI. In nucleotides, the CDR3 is TGTGCCAGCAGTTACATCGCTGAAGCTTTCTTT. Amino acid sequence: CASSYIAEAFF.

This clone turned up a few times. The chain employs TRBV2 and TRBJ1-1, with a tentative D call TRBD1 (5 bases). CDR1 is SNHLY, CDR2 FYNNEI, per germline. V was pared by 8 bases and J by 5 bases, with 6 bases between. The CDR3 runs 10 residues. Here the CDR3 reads CASGGTEAFF. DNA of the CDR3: TGTGCCAGCGGGGGAACTGAAGCTTTCTTT.

The CDR3 DNA follows: TGTGCCACCAGCGCGCCTAGCGGGAGCGTCCAGTACGAGCAGTACTTC. Protein: CATSAPSGSVQYEQYF. The chain couples TRBV15 to TRBJ2-7; TRBD2 matches 10 bases. CDR1 and CDR2 from the germline V gene are LNHNV and YYDKDF (reference sequence). The CDR3 extends over 16 amino acids. V shed 5 bases, J shed 4 bases, and the junction held 11 bases outside the gene matches.

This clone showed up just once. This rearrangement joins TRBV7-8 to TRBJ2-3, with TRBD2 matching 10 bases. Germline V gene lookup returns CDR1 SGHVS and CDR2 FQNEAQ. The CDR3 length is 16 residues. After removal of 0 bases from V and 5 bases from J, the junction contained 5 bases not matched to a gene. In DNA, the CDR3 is TGTGCCAGCAGCTTAGCAAGCGGGAGGGCCTTAGATACGCAGTATTTT. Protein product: CASSLASGRALDTQYF.